These 18 T cell receptor beta chains came from one sample sequenced in a study of shared clonotypes between healthy human individuals (TCRdb year 2020). The library relied on the immunoSEQ multiplex PCR assay. Here the immuneACCESS table is served through TCRdb, limited to in-frame sequences with V and J called. Missing clones are a known gap in these copies; in checked studies unresolved V genes cover under half, and the rest lacks a known reason. The sample table contains some 500,000 clones; only one count was recorded for 90% to 96% of them. 0.06% of the sample lies in the top ten. The specimen was naive CD4+ T cells sorted from blood. What this sample's cell subset or site label stands for: CD45RA+ positively selected. These receptors originate from a woman in her twenties or thirties in good health.

V is TRBV29-1 and J is TRBJ2-3, with D tentatively TRBD1 (5 bases). Trimming removed 2 bases from V and 5 bases from J, with 11 bases in between. The germline gives CDR1 SQVTM, CDR2 ANQGSEA. CDR3 length: 13 amino acids. CDR3 bases: TGCAGCGTTGAAAGGGGATCGGGAGATACGCAGTATTTT. Encoded protein: CSVERGSGDTQYF.

V is TRBV4-2 and J is TRBJ1-2; no clear D. The CDR3 has 14 amino acids. V was pared by 4 bases and J by 8 bases, with 17 bases between. Germline V gene lookup returns CDR1 LGHNA and CDR2 YNFKEQ. The CDR3 sequence is CASSPRSGLAGYTF. In DNA form, the CDR3 reads TGTGCCAGCAGCCCCCGCTCAGGCCTGGCGGGCTACACCTTC.

The chain combines TRBV9 with TRBJ2-6; D is unresolved. Between the trimmed V and J ends, which lost 0 bases and 0 bases, there was a span of 7 bases. Germline CDR1 SGDLS, CDR2 YYNGEE. The CDR3 sequence is 16 residues long. CDR3: CASSVGGYSGANVLTF. The CDR3 DNA sequence: TGTGCCAGCAGCGTAGGGGGTTACTCTGGGGCCAACGTCCTGACTTTC.

The V gene is TRBV5-1, the J gene TRBJ2-2; weak D call: TRBD1 (5 bases). CDR3 size: 16 residues. The germline CDR1 and CDR2 sequences are SGHRS and YFSETQ. The V and J ends lost 2 bases and 1 base respectively, with 12 bases between them. CDR3 loop: CASSFATRGNTGELFF. CDR3 bases: TGCGCCAGCAGCTTCGCGACAAGGGGGAACACCGGGGAGCTGTTTTTT.

The genes are TRBV19 and TRBJ2-1; 12 bases are a match to TRBD2. Germline CDR1 LNHDA, CDR2 SQIVND (reference sequence). V shed 1 base, J shed 3 bases, and the junction held 7 bases outside the gene matches. The CDR3 is 18 residues long. CDR3 nucleotides: TGTGCCAGTAGTATAGGGGCTAGCGGGAGGGCCTTCTACAATGAGCAGTTCTTC. Encoded protein: CASSIGASGRAFYNEQFF.

This clone was seen a single time. The chain employs TRBV5-1 and TRBJ1-1, with D unresolved. The germline V gene has CDR1 SGHRS and CDR2 YFSETQ. V lost 3 bases, J lost 0 bases, and 6 bases lay in between. This CDR3 region has 13 residues. The CDR3 region is CASSSGMNTEAFF. The DNA for the CDR3 is TGCGCCAGCAGCTCCGGCATGAACACTGAAGCTTTCTTT.

This chain connects TRBV6-6 to TRBJ2-3; 7 nucleotides match TRBD2. V shed 0 bases, J shed 0 bases, and the junction held 3 bases outside the gene matches. CDR1 is MNHNY, CDR2 SVGAGI, per germline (reference sequence). This CDR3 spans 16 amino acids. DNA of the CDR3: TGTGCCAGCAGTTACTCAGCAGCGGGAAGCACAGATACGCAGTATTTT. It translates to CASSYSAAGSTDTQYF.

The chain uses TRBV7-2 and TRBJ2-7, with D maybe TRBD1 (6 bases). CDR3 length equals 13 residues. The ends were cut back, 5 bases at V and 2 bases at J, with 10 bases in the middle. Germline CDR1 reads SGHTA; CDR2 reads FQGNSA. The chain's CDR3 is CASSRTDPYEQYF. The DNA for the CDR3 is TGTGCCAGCAGCAGGACAGACCCCTACGAGCAGTACTTC.

CDR3 loop: CASSSDSEKLFF. Written as DNA, the CDR3 is TGCGCCAGCAGCTCCGATAGTGAAAAACTGTTTTTT. This sequence joins TRBV5-1 and TRBJ1-4; D is unresolved. This CDR3 is 12 amino acids long. V was shortened by 3 bases and J by 7 bases, with 7 bases between the two germline ends. The germline gives CDR1 SGHRS, CDR2 YFSETQ.

The V gene is TRBV6-1, the J gene TRBJ2-3, with D possibly being TRBD2 (6 bases). The CDR3 extends over 15 amino acids. Trimming pared 5 bases from V and 3 bases from J, leaving 15 bases between. From germline, CDR1 is MNHNS and CDR2 SASEGT. The CDR3 coding sequence is TGTGCCAGCAGTACAGCGGGCCAGGGTACAGATACGCAGTATTTT. Translated: CASSTAGQGTDTQYF.

This clone was recorded once. This chain joins TRBV28 and TRBJ1-3; D is unresolved. The ends were cut back, 8 bases at V and 2 bases at J, with 16 bases in the middle. Germline CDR1 is MDHEN and CDR2 is SYDVKM. The CDR3 spans 15 residues. The CDR3 reads CASGFAGVPGNTIYF. The CDR3 nucleotides are TGTGCCAGCGGGTTCGCTGGAGTGCCTGGAAACACCATATATTTT.

The V and J genes are TRBV2 and TRBJ2-7, with TRBD2 identical over 9 bases. CDR1 SNHLY and CDR2 FYNNEI come from the germline V gene. This CDR3 spans 15 amino acids. The V gene end was trimmed by 7 bases and the J gene end by 7 bases; junction bases not matched to a gene: 14. The CDR3 reads CASTQALAGVGEQYF. The CDR3 DNA follows: TGTGCCAGCACTCAAGCGTTAGCGGGAGTTGGGGAGCAGTACTTC.

The chain has TRBV5-1 and TRBJ1-5; D gene ambiguous. From germline, CDR1 is SGHRS and CDR2 YFSETQ. The CDR3 loop spans 16 amino acids. V was trimmed by 4 bases and J by 9 bases, leaving 23 bases between them. CDR3 residues: CASSLSKGSRSRPQHF. DNA for the CDR3: TGCGCCAGCAGCCTATCTAAGGGCTCGCGATCTCGGCCCCAGCATTTT.

This rearrangement joins TRBV11-2 to TRBJ2-1; D uncertain. The V end lost 4 bases, the J end lost 1 base, and 14 bases lay between the germline ends. The CDR3 is 16 residues long. Germline V CDR1 and CDR2: SGHAT, FQNNGV. The CDR3 DNA is TGTGCCAGCAGCTCCCTTAGGAAGCGTTCCTACAATGAGCAGTTCTTC. Its protein is CASSSLRKRSYNEQFF.

The genes are TRBV7-3 and TRBJ2-2, with TRBD2 as a possible D gene (6 bases). This CDR3 has 16 residues. Germline CDR1 SGHTA, CDR2 FQGTGA. Trimming stripped 5 bases from V and 3 bases from J, with 16 bases between. CDR3 loop: CASSPPGTRYTGELFF. CDR3 in DNA: TGTGCCAGCAGCCCGCCCGGGACTCGATACACCGGGGAGCTGTTTTTT.

This clone was recorded once. V and J are TRBV6-5 and TRBJ2-5, with a possible D match to TRBD2 (6 bases). Trimming pared 8 bases from V and 5 bases from J, leaving 15 bases between. The CDR3 runs to 13 residues. CDR1 and CDR2 from the germline V gene are MNHEY and SVGAGI. CDR3 residues: CASESGGIETQYF. The CDR3 DNA follows: TGTGCCAGCGAGTCGGGCGGGATCGAGACCCAGTACTTC.

This chain links TRBV28 with TRBJ2-1; TRBD2 agrees at 7 bases. Germline V gene sequence: CDR1 MDHEN, CDR2 SYDVKM. The CDR3 runs 16 residues. J was trimmed by 1 base and V by 5 bases; bases with no gene match: 8. The CDR3 loop is CASSQYPGLSYNEQFF. CDR3 sequence (DNA): TGTGCCAGCAGTCAGTATCCGGGACTATCCTACAATGAGCAGTTCTTC.

V and J are TRBV28 and TRBJ1-5, with D unclear. Germline lookup yields CDR1 MDHEN and CDR2 SYDVKM. Trimming removed 4 bases from V and 6 bases from J, with 13 bases in between. The length of the CDR3 is 14 residues. Here the CDR3 reads CASSYPGGGQPQHF. DNA of the CDR3: TGTGCCAGCAGTTACCCTGGTGGCGGTCAGCCCCAGCATTTT.